These 13 T cell receptor beta chains were sequenced from one sample in a study of CD8+CD57+ T cells in acquired aplastic anemia (dated by TCRdb to the late 2010s). For sequencing, an Illumina HiSeq 2000 was employed. Genomic DNA served as template for TCR beta VDJ combination and CDR3 sequence profiling. In TCRdb, the public reads were trimmed at Q25 with fastp and aligned with MiXCR, with productive beta chains retained. Each CDR3 protein appears once, grouped with its most common genes and DNA. The sample table lists about 190,000 distinct CDR3 sequences, around three fifths of them with a count of one. The ten largest account for about half of the sample. The sequenced material came from sorted CD4+, CD8+, or CD8+CD57+ T cells (not recorded which) from PBMCs. Receptors originate from a human donor with severe aplastic anemia or a healthy control (not recorded which).

There are many counts of this clonotype. The rearrangement joins TRBV19 to TRBJ1-1; 7 nucleotides align to TRBD1. Losses at the gene ends were 9 bases for V and 5 bases for J; bases not matched to a gene: 15. This CDR3 contains 15 residues. The germline V gene encodes CDR1 LNHDA and CDR2 SQIVND (reference sequence). The CDR3 region is CASTGAHLGRTEAFF. As DNA, the CDR3 is TGTGCCAGCACAGGGGCTCACTTGGGACGAACTGAAGCTTTCTTT.

This clonotype is a singleton in its sample. The chain joins TRBV7-9 to TRBJ2-6; no firm D call. The CDR3 covers 17 residues. CDR1 and CDR2 from the germline V gene are SEHNR and FQNEAQ (reference sequence). V lost 5 bases, J lost 0 bases, and 14 bases lay in between. This chain's CDR3 is CASSLPTGGSGANVLTF. The CDR3 DNA reads as TGTGCCAGCAGCCTCCCTACGGGTGGCTCTGGGGCCAACGTCCTGACTTTC.

The chain has TRBV30 and TRBJ2-7; D not certain. The length of the CDR3 is 11 residues. V lost 0 bases, J lost 7 bases, and 7 bases lay in between. CDR1 and CDR2 from the germline V gene are GTSNPN and SVGIG (reference sequence). CDR3 region: CAWSVVGEQYF. CDR3 coding DNA: TGTGCCTGGAGTGTTGTAGGGGAGCAGTACTTC.

The V gene is TRBV7-8, the J gene TRBJ2-7; D not certain. The CDR3 sequence is 16 residues long. The V gene's germline CDR1 is SGHVS and CDR2 FQNEAQ. Trimming removed 1 base from V and 2 bases from J, with 15 bases in between. Here the CDR3 DNA reads TGTGCCAGCAGCTTAGTGGTGGGTCGAGTAACCTACGAGCAGTACTTC. Translation gives CASSLVVGRVTYEQYF.

Note on this clonotype: A much larger clonotype is one base distant, so this may be a read error. V usage is TRBV28 and J usage is TRBJ1-1; D gene unclear. V dropped 11 bases and J dropped 7 bases, with 14 bases sitting between them. From germline, CDR1 is MDHEN and CDR2 SYDVKM. The CDR3 is made up of 11 amino acids. CDR3 loop: CACSFPGEAFF. CDR3 DNA sequence: TGTGCCTGCTCCTTCCCGGGTGAAGCTTTCTTT.

This chain links TRBV10-1 with TRBJ2-2; D is possibly TRBD1 or TRBD2 (7 bases each). CDR3 size: 12 residues. Deletions cut 10 bases from V and 6 bases from J, with 12 bases between. The germline gives CDR1 WNHNN, CDR2 SYGVQD (reference sequence). This CDR3 is CANPGGAGELFF. CDR3 bases: TGCGCCAACCCAGGGGGGGCCGGGGAGCTGTTTTTT.

Many counts were recorded for this clonotype. The chain recombines TRBV7-6 with TRBJ1-1; a weak D match, TRBD1 (6 bases). The CDR3 consists of 15 residues. Germline lookup yields CDR1 SGHVS and CDR2 FNYEAQ. V was trimmed by 5 bases and J by 4 bases, leaving 17 bases between them. CDR3 in amino acids: CASSHGAGAFTEAFF. CDR3 DNA sequence: TGTGCCAGCAGCCATGGAGCAGGGGCGTTCACTGAAGCTTTCTTT.

The chain joins TRBV2 to TRBJ2-7; D is perhaps TRBD2 (5 bases). Between the trimmed V and J ends, which lost 5 bases and 1 base, there was a span of 15 bases. This CDR3 is built from 15 residues. Germline loops: CDR1 SNHLY, CDR2 FYNNEI. Here the CDR3 reads CASSYGLVSSYEQYF. The CDR3 DNA sequence: TGTGCCAGCAGTTACGGACTCGTCTCGTCCTACGAGCAGTACTTC.

The chain couples TRBV24-1 to TRBJ2-1; 10 positions match TRBD2. J was trimmed by 12 bases and V by 9 bases; bases with no gene match: 13. Germline CDR1 reads KGHDR; CDR2 reads SFDVKD. This CDR3 is 14 amino acids long. DNA for the CDR3: TGTGCCACCTCTAGGACTAGCGGAAGGGGGACGCAGTTCTTC. Translating gives CATSRTSGRGTQFF.

The chain couples TRBV15 to TRBJ2-1; D not certain. Germline V CDR1 and CDR2: LNHNV, YYDKDF (reference sequence). This CDR3 comprises 13 residues. V was clipped by 0 bases and J by 8 bases, with 8 bases between them. CDR3 region: CATSRDPSYEQFF. The CDR3 DNA follows: TGTGCCACCAGCAGAGATCCCAGTTATGAGCAGTTCTTC. Using reference TRBV15 and TRBJ2-1 for the parts outside the CDR3, the full variable domain is DAMVIQNPRYQVTQFGKPVTLSCSQTLNHNVMYWYQQKSSQAPKLLFHYYDKDFNNEADTPDNFQSRRPNTSFCFLDIRSPGLGDTAMYLCATSRDPSYEQFFGPGTRLTVL.

The chain combines TRBV9 with TRBJ2-3; TRBD2 matches at 7 bases. The CDR3 loop spans 18 amino acids. Germline V gene data show CDR1 as SGDLS and CDR2 as YYNGEE. V shed 0 bases and J 0 bases; nucleotides not matched to a gene: 10. CDR3 loop: CASSVGPTSITSTDTQYF. In nucleotides, the CDR3 is TGTGCCAGCAGCGTAGGGCCGACTAGCATAACTAGCACAGATACGCAGTATTTT.

The chain recombines TRBV7-9 with TRBJ2-7; maybe TRBD2 (6 bases). The V gene's germline CDR1 is SEHNR and CDR2 FQNEAQ (reference sequence). The ends were cut back, 5 bases at V and 5 bases at J, with 13 bases in the middle. This CDR3 has 13 residues. The CDR3 sequence is CASSPTSKHEQYF. The CDR3 nucleotides read TGTGCCAGCAGCCCCACTAGCAAACACGAGCAGTACTTC. The full variable domain, with the rest looked up from reference TRBV7-9 and TRBJ2-7, is DTGVSQNPRHKITKRGQNVTFRCDPISEHNRLYWYRQTLGQGPEFLTYFQNEAQLEKSRLLSDRFSAERPKGSFSTLEIQRTEQGDSAMYLCASSPTSKHEQYFGPGTRLTVT.

This clonotype appeared once. This chain connects TRBV7-6 to TRBJ2-2; D possibly corresponds to TRBD2 (5 bases). Looked up from germline, CDR1 is SGHVS and CDR2 is FNYEAQ. V shed 8 bases and J shed 0 bases, with 16 bases lying between them. There are 16 residues in the CDR3. For the CDR3, the DNA is TGTGCCAGCCGCCCGAGGGCCAATACGAACACCGGGGAGCTGTTTTTT. Its translation: CASRPRANTNTGELFF.